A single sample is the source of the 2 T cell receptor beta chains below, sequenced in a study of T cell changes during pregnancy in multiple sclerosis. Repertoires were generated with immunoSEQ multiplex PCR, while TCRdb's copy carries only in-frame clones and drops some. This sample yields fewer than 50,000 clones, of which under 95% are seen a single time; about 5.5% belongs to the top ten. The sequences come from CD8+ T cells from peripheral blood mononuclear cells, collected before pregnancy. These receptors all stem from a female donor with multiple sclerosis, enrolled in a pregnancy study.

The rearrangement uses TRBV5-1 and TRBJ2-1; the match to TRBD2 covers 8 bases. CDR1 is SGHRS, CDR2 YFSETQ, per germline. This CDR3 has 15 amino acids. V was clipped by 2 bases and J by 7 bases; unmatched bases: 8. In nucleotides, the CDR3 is TGCGCCAGCAGCTTTACCAGCGGGGGAGGTAATGAGCAGTTCTTC. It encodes CASSFTSGGGNEQFF.

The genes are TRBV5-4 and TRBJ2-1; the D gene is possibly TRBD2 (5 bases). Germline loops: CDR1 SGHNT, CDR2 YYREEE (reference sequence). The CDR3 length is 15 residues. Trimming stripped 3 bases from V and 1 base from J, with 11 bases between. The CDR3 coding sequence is TGTGCCAGCAGCTGGACTCCGGGTTCCTACAATGAGCAGTTCTTC. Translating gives CASSWTPGSYNEQFF.